The rows below give T cell receptor beta chains drawn from one sample of a study of blood T cells in healthy people across ages. Each CDR3 protein gets one entry after TCRdb re-called the 5' RACE reads with MiXCR. The repertoire holds around 1,000,000 distinct CDR3 sequences, 35% to 40% seen once, with less than 15% in the top ten. Sequencing was performed on blood. These receptors were taken from a man between 18 and 35 years old in good health. CDR3s include the opening cysteine and the closing phenylalanine or tryptophan. The D gene is left open where the match is weak. A row's size may be missing; if present it is once, few, many or a size class.

D	V	length	size	J	CDR3	DNA
TRBD1	TRBV5-1	14	.	TRBJ2-5	CASSRGQDFNEQYF	TGCGCCAGCAGCAGGGGACAGGATTTTAATGAGCAGTACTTC
.	TRBV15	12	.	TRBJ1-2	CATSSSVNGYTF	TGTGCCACCAGCAGTTCGGTAAATGGCTACACCTTC
.	TRBV6-5	13	.	TRBJ1-4	CASSYGMEGKLFF	TGTGCCAGCAGTTATGGAATGGAGGGAAAACTGTTTTTT
.	TRBV12-5	17	.	TRBJ1-1	CASGLPGLGLSNTEAFF	TGTGCTAGTGGTCTACCGGGACTGGGGCTCTCGAACACTGAAGCTTTCTTT
.	TRBV4-1	15	.	TRBJ2-6	CASSQGRSGANVLTF	TGCGCCAGCAGCCAAGGGCGCTCTGGGGCCAACGTCCTGACTTTC
.	TRBV20-1	17	.	TRBJ1-6	CSAPPRVGSSYNSPLHF	TGCAGTGCTCCGCCCAGGGTCGGAAGCTCCTATAATTCACCCCTCCACTTT
.	TRBV25-1	14	.	TRBJ2-1	CASSPIWPPNEQFF	TGTGCCAGCAGTCCCATATGGCCACCAAATGAGCAGTTCTTC
TRBD1	TRBV2	16	few	TRBJ1-1	CASSRGTGEPNTEAFF	TGTGCCAGCAGTCGAGGGACAGGCGAGCCGAACACTGAAGCTTTCTTT
.	TRBV20-1	13	few	TRBJ1-1	CSASPGPGGEAFF	TGCAGTGCTTCGCCCGGGCCAGGAGGAGAAGCTTTCTTT
.	TRBV11-1	15	.	TRBJ1-1	CASSLEGEVNTEAFF	TGTGCCAGCAGCTTAGAAGGGGAGGTGAACACTGAAGCTTTCTTT
TRBD1	TRBV5-1	17	few	TRBJ2-5	CASSLGLGQGVYNEQYF	TGCGCCAGCAGCTTGGGGCTAGGCCAGGGGGTCTACAATGAGCAGTACTTC
.	TRBV6-5	18	few	TRBJ1-5	CASSYRPPNHYSNQPQHF	TGTGCCAGCAGTTACAGGCCCCCAAACCACTATAGCAATCAGCCCCAGCATTTT
TRBD1	TRBV6-2/TRBV6-3	14	.	TRBJ1-5	CASSWGQGNVPQHF	TGTGCCAGCAGTTGGGGACAGGGGAATGTGCCCCAGCATTTT
.	TRBV6-1	13	.	TRBJ2-3	CAPRDPPTDTQYF	TGTGCCCCACGGGACCCACCCACAGATACGCAGTATTTT
.	TRBV28	15	few	TRBJ2-6	CASSSRLSGANVLTF	TGTGCCAGCAGTTCGCGGTTATCTGGGGCCAACGTCCTGACTTTC
.	TRBV6-2/TRBV6-3	17	.	TRBJ2-7	CASSYPNWGSSYNEQYF	TGTGCCAGCAGTTACCCGAACTGGGGGAGCTCCTACAATGAGCAGTACTTC
.	TRBV20-1	15	few	TRBJ2-5	CSAGQARPQGETQYF	TGCAGTGCTGGACAAGCGCGCCCCCAGGGAGAGACCCAGTACTTC
.	TRBV9	15	.	TRBJ2-3	CASSRLAVPSSTQYF	TGTGCCAGCTCGCGCTTAGCGGTTCCTTCGAGTACGCAGTATTTT
.	TRBV5-6	15	once	TRBJ2-1	CASSRDRLKGNEQFF	TGTGCCAGCAGCCGGGACCGATTAAAGGGCAATGAGCAGTTCTTC
.	TRBV29-1	13	few	TRBJ2-3	CSVDSGNLDTQYF	TGCAGCGTTGATTCAGGGAACTTAGATACGCAGTATTTT
TRBD1	TRBV20-1	15	.	TRBJ2-5	CSAGGPGQQQETQYF	TGCAGTGCAGGGGGACCGGGACAGCAGCAAGAGACCCAGTACTTC
.	TRBV20-1	13	.	TRBJ1-2	CSARDASGYGYTF	TGCAGTGCTAGAGATGCTTCGGGCTATGGCTACACCTTC
TRBD1	TRBV19	14	.	TRBJ1-2	CASNEGALHYGYTF	TGTGCCAGTAACGAGGGGGCCCTCCACTATGGCTACACCTTC
.	TRBV7-8	10	once	TRBJ1-2	CATEELGYTF	TGTGCCACGGAGGAGTTAGGCTACACCTTC
.	TRBV28	17	few	TRBJ2-5	CASSFPGHGTLFATQYF	TGTGCCAGCAGTTTCCCGGGACACGGGACCTTATTTGCGACCCAGTACTTC
TRBD1	TRBV9	15	.	TRBJ1-3	CASSPTTGTGNTIYF	TGTGCCAGCAGCCCGACGACAGGGACTGGAAACACCATATATTTT
.	TRBV19	10	few	TRBJ1-1	CASSIGGAFF	TGTGCCAGTAGTATAGGAGGAGCTTTCTTT
.	TRBV7-9	16	.	TRBJ1-2	CASSLSGTDINYGYTF	TGTGCCAGCAGTTTATCGGGTACAGATATTAACTATGGCTACACCTTC
.	TRBV20-1	10	.	TRBJ2-3	CSANKDTQYF	TGCAGTGCTAATAAAGATACGCAGTATTTT
TRBD1	TRBV5-1	16	.	TRBJ2-2	CASSSDRDLDTGELFF	TGCGCCAGCAGCTCAGACAGGGATTTAGACACCGGGGAGCTGTTTTTT
.	TRBV7-2	15	.	TRBJ2-7	CASSVDAGQSYEQYF	TGTGCCAGCAGCGTAGACGCGGGACAGTCCTACGAGCAGTACTTC
.	TRBV3-1	14	.	TRBJ1-4	CASSQEPGFEKLFF	TGTGCCAGCAGCCAAGAACCAGGGTTTGAAAAACTGTTTTTT
.	TRBV25-1	14	.	TRBJ1-2	CASLPFSSAYGYTF	TGTGCCAGCTTACCTTTCTCGTCGGCCTATGGCTACACCTTC
.	TRBV4-2	17	.	TRBJ2-5	CASSQVGDEDLQETQYF	TGTGCCAGCAGCCAAGTAGGGGACGAAGATCTACAAGAGACCCAGTACTTC
.	TRBV12-3/TRBV12-4	14	few	TRBJ1-4	CASRTGSTNEKLFF	TGTGCCAGCAGGACAGGTTCAACTAATGAAAAACTGTTTTTT
.	TRBV28	15	.	TRBJ2-7	CASIPVHKSSYEQYF	TGTGCCAGCATCCCGGTCCATAAAAGCTCCTACGAGCAGTACTTC